Described below is a single T cell receptor beta chain sequence and its context. Its antigen is not identified. The sample originates from a study of T cell responses to AZD1222 COVID-19 vaccine. Sequenced by immunoSEQ multiplex PCR; TCRdb stores in-frame clones only, minus some. The table shows over 100,000 clones, with approximately 90% occurring only once. Study-wide results and limits: Close to half of all spike-specific TCRs reportedly target regions of the variants that are unmutated. Across spike, vaccine-associated CD4 TCRs were found, dominant at 160-218 and 743-854.

V gave up 3 bases and J gave up 10 bases, with 7 bases separating them. The CDR3 is made up of 12 amino acids. CDR1 is LGHDT, CDR2 YNNKEL, per germline (reference sequence). This TCR came from an adult in good health. The sequencing here drew on peripheral blood, taken on day 0 of AZD1222 vaccination. The V gene is TRBV3-1 (or the pseudogene TRBV3-2), the J gene TRBJ1-6; no clear D. The CDR3 nucleotides are TGTGCCAGCAGCCAGCCCCACTCACCCCTCCACTTT. Translated: CASSQPHSPLHF.